The 12 T cell receptor beta chains below were found in one sample sequenced in a study of OX40 agonist ivuxolimab in advanced cancers. Libraries were prepared by immunoSEQ multiplex PCR; TCRdb keeps only in-frame clonotypes and omits some of them. The table has about 33,000 clones, around 84% seen once. The sample consisted of CD4+ or CD8+ T cells sorted from blood, taken in a trial of the OX40 agonist ivuxolimab. The receptor source for this set is an adult with an advanced solid tumor such as melanoma, head and neck, liver or kidney cancer.

This chain uses TRBV9 with TRBJ2-2; the D is unclear. CDR1 and CDR2 from the germline V gene are SGDLS and YYNGEE. CDR3 size: 14 residues. Trimming took off 0 bases at V and 6 bases at J, with 9 bases between the two ends. The CDR3 bases are TGTGCCAGCAGCGTAGCTGACATACCCGGGGAGCTGTTTTTT. Amino acids: CASSVADIPGELFF. The entire variable domain, with the rest obtained from reference TRBV9 and TRBJ2-2, is as follows: DSGVTQTPKHLITATGQRVTLRCSPRSGDLSVYWYQQSLDQGLQFLIQYYNGEERAKGNILERFSAQQFPDLHSELNLSSLELGDSALYFCASSVADIPGELFFGEGSRLTVL.

V and J are TRBV5-4 and TRBJ2-7; 12 nucleotides match TRBD2. The trim removed 1 base at V and 6 bases at J, leaving 8 bases unmatched. The CDR3 spans 16 residues. The germline CDR1 and CDR2 sequences are SGHNT and YYREEE (reference sequence). CDR3 in amino acids: CASSLSSGGAGREQYF. Written as DNA, the CDR3 is TGTGCCAGCAGCTTGTCTAGCGGGGGGGCGGGACGCGAGCAGTACTTC.

The chain recombines TRBV28 with TRBJ2-7, with TRBD2 matching over 11 bases. Germline V lookup: CDR1 MDHEN, CDR2 SYDVKM. Unmatched junction bases numbered 8, after V lost 5 bases and J lost 2 bases. The CDR3 sequence is 16 residues long. The DNA of the CDR3 is TGTGCCAGCAGTCCAAATTCGGGACTAGCGGCCTACGAGCAGTACTTC. Translated, it gives CASSPNSGLAAYEQYF.

The J gene is TRBJ1-2, the V gene TRBV27; D is undetermined. Germline V gene sequence: CDR1 MNHEY, CDR2 SMNVEV (reference sequence). Trimming cost V 4 bases and J 8 bases, with 17 bases left between them. The CDR3 length is 14 residues. The CDR3 here is CASSYGEGARGYTF. DNA of the CDR3: TGTGCCAGCAGTTACGGGGAGGGAGCAAGAGGCTACACCTTC.

The count of this clone is one. The chain employs TRBV7-2 and TRBJ2-2, with 8 bases lining up with TRBD1. With 5 bases clipped from V and 4 bases from J, the junction kept 9 bases outside the gene matches. The CDR3 covers 16 residues. Germline CDR1 SGHTA, CDR2 FQGNSA. The CDR3 nucleotides are TGTGCCAGCAGCACCCAGGGGGCTCGGCCCACCGGGGAGCTGTTTTTT. This translates into CASSTQGARPTGELFF.

V usage is TRBV4-1 and J usage is TRBJ2-4; 12 positions match TRBD2. This CDR3 has 14 amino acids. Losses at the gene ends were 10 bases for V and 7 bases for J; bases not matched to a gene: 8. CDR1 is MGHRA, CDR2 YSYEKL, per germline. The chain's CDR3 is CATAHGTSGNIQYF. The CDR3, as DNA: TGCGCCACCGCCCATGGGACTAGCGGGAACATTCAGTACTTC.

This clone was seen a handful of times. The chain combines TRBV11-2 with TRBJ2-2; 9 bases map to TRBD1. Trimming at V came to 5 bases and at J to 5 bases, leaving 9 bases not matched to a gene. CDR1 is SGHAT and CDR2 is FQNNGV in the germline V gene. The CDR3 is 16 residues long. CDR3 sequence (DNA): TGTGCCAGCAGCCCACACAGGGGGCCAGGGACCGGGGAGCTGTTTTTT. Its translation: CASSPHRGPGTGELFF. Supplemented by reference TRBV11-2 and TRBJ2-2, the full variable domain reads EAGVAQSPRYKIIEKRQSVAFWCNPISGHATLYWYQQILGQGPKLLIQFQNNGVVDDSQLPKDRFSAERLKGVDSTLKIQPAKLEDSAVYLCASSPHRGPGTGELFFGEGSRLTVL.

This chain uses TRBV7-9 with TRBJ2-5; D not certain. Germline V gene data show CDR1 as SEHNR and CDR2 as FQNEAQ (reference sequence). V shed 7 bases and J shed 0 bases, with 6 bases lying between them. This CDR3 is built from 12 residues. CDR3 protein: CASTNYQETQYF. The DNA for the CDR3 is TGTGCCAGCACCAACTACCAAGAGACCCAGTACTTC.

The CDR3 loop is CASSFSGSQETQYF. CDR3 bases: TGTGCCAGCAGTTTTAGCGGGTCCCAAGAGACCCAGTACTTC. The chain has TRBV27 and TRBJ2-5, with 7 bases lining up with TRBD2. Trimming cost V 3 bases and J 1 base; bases outside gene matches: 2. The CDR3 is 14 amino acids. The germline V gene encodes CDR1 MNHEY and CDR2 SMNVEV (reference sequence).

The chain recombines TRBV6-5 with TRBJ2-3, with a possible D match to TRBD2 (6 bases). Germline CDR1 reads MNHEY; CDR2 reads SVGAGI. V dropped 2 bases and J dropped 1 base, with 10 bases sitting between them. The CDR3 spans 15 residues. The CDR3 here is CASSYGGSGTDTQYF. The CDR3 DNA reads TGTGCCAGCAGTTACGGGGGGTCGGGCACAGATACGCAGTATTTT.

The gene calls are TRBV19 and TRBJ2-2, with D unresolved. Trimming removed 7 bases at V and 0 bases at J, with 9 bases between. CDR1 is LNHDA and CDR2 is SQIVND in the germline V gene (reference sequence). CDR3 size: 14 residues. The CDR3 is CASTLVSNTGELFF. The CDR3 coding sequence is TGTGCCAGTACCCTGGTTTCGAACACCGGGGAGCTGTTTTTT. Combining the CDR3 with reference TRBV19 and TRBJ2-2 gives the whole variable domain DGGITQSPKYLFRKEGQNVTLSCEQNLNHDAMYWYRQDPGQGLRLIYYSQIVNDFQKGDIAEGYSVSREKKESFPLTVTSAQKNPTAFYLCASTLVSNTGELFFGEGSRLTVL.

This rearrangement joins TRBV11-2 to TRBJ2-5; D unresolved. This CDR3 is 12 amino acids long. V dropped 0 bases and J dropped 5 bases, with 4 bases sitting between them. Germline V gene sequence: CDR1 SGHAT, CDR2 FQNNGV. The CDR3: CASSLDGETQYF. CDR3 bases: TGTGCCAGCAGCTTAGATGGGGAGACCCAGTACTTC.